The clone carrying this T cell receptor (beta chain) is a singleton in its sample. Its cognate antigen is unknown. The sample comes from a study of T cell responses to AZD1222 COVID-19 vaccine. This CDR3 region has 16 residues. V was clipped by 4 bases and J by 3 bases, with 15 bases between them. The germline CDR1 and CDR2 sequences are MNHNS and SASEGT. Study-wide findings and caveats: None of the repertoires were sampled until the peak T cell response had passed. Clonal diversity may have been underestimated, and the donors were mostly white British, with more females than males. At 160-218 and 743-854, vaccine-associated CD4 TCRs were dominant, and they spanned spike. Breadth and depth of Spike-specific TCRs rose after two AZD1222 doses.

The table came from immunoSEQ multiplex PCR; TCRdb's copy has only in-frame clones and leaves some out. The repertoire holds about 130,000 clones, with roughly 89% as singletons. The sequences come from peripheral blood, collected on day 0 of AZD1222 vaccination. V and J are TRBV6-1 and TRBJ2-2; TRBD2 is a possible D gene (6 bases). This clonotype was sampled from an adult in good health. CDR3 sequence (DNA): TGTGCCAGCAGTGCCCAATCTAGCGACTACACCGGGGAGCTGTTTTTT. It encodes CASSAQSSDYTGELFF.